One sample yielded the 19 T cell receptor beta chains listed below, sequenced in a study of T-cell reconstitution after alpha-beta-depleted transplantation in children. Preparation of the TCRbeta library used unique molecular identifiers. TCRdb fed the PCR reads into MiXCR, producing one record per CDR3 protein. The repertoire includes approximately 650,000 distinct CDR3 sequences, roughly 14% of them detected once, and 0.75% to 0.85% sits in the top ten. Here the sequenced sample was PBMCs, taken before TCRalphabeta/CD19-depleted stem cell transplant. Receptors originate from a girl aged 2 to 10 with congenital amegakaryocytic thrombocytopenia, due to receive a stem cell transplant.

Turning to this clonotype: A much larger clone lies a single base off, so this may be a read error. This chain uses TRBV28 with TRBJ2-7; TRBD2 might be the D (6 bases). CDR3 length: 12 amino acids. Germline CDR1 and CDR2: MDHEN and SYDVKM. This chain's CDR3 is CTSSGGSREQYF. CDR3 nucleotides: TGTACCAGCAGTGGGGGGTCCCGCGAGCAGTACTTC.

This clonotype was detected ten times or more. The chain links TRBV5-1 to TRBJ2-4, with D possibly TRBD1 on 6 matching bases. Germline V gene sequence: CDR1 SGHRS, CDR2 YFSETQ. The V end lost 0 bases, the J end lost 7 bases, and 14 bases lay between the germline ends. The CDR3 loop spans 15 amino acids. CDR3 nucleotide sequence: TGCGCCAGCAGCTTGGACGGGACACCAGGGAACATTCAGTACTTC. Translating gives CASSLDGTPGNIQYF.

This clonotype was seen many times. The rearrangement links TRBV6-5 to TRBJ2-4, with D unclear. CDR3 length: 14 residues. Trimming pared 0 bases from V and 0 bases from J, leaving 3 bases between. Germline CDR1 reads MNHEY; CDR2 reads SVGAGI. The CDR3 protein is CASSYSLAKNIQYF. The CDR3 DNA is TGTGCCAGCAGTTACTCGCTAGCCAAAAACATTCAGTACTTC.

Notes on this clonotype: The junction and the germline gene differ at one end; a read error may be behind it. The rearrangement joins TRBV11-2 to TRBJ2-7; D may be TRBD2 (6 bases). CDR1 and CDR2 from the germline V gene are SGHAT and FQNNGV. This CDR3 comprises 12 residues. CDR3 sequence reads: CASSFGGSVNVF. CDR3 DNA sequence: TGTGCCAGCAGCTTTGGAGGGTCGGTAAATGTCTTC.

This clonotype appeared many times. The CDR3 protein is CSVTVAGVMETQYF. For the CDR3, the DNA is TGCAGCGTTACAGTAGCGGGAGTTATGGAGACCCAGTACTTC. The chain links TRBV29-1 to TRBJ2-5; TRBD2 agrees at 9 bases. This CDR3 region has 14 residues. Losses at the gene ends were 5 bases for V and 5 bases for J; bases not matched to a gene: 9. CDR1 and CDR2 from the germline V gene are SQVTM and ANQGSEA.

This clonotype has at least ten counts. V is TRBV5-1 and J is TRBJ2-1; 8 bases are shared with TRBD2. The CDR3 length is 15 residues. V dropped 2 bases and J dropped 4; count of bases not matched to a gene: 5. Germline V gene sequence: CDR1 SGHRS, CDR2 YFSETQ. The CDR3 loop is CASSFSGGEYNEQFF. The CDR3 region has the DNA TGCGCCAGCAGCTTTTCGGGAGGGGAATACAATGAGCAGTTCTTC.

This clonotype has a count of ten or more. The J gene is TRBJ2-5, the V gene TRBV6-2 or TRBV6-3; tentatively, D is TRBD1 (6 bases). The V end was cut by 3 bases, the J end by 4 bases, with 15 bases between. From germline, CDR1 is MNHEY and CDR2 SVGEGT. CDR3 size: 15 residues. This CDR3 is CASSYFGRGRETQYF. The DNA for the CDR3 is TGTGCCAGCAGTTATTTTGGCAGGGGTAGAGAGACCCAGTACTTC.

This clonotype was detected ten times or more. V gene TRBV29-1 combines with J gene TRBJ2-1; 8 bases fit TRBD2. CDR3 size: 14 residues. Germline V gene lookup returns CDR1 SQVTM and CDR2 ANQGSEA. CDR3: CTAIRREESNEQFF. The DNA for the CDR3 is TGCACAGCGATTCGGCGGGAGGAAAGCAATGAGCAGTTCTTC.

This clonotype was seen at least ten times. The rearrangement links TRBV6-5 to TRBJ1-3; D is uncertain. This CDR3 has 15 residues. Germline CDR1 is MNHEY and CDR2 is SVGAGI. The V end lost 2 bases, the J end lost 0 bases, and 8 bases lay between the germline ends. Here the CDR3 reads CASSYRSISGNTIYF. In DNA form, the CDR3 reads TGTGCCAGCAGTTACCGATCGATCTCTGGAAACACCATATATTTT.

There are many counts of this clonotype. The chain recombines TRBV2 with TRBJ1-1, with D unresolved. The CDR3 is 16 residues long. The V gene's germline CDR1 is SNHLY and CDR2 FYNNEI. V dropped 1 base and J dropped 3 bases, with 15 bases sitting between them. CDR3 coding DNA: TGTGCCAGCAGTGAAGGGGTCGGGATCGCTGACACTGAAGCTTTCTTT. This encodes CASSEGVGIADTEAFF.

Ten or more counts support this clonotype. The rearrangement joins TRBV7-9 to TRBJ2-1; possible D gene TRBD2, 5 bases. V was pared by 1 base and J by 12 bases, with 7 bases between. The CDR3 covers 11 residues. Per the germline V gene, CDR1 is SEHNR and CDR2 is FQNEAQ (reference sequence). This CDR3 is CASSLVEGQFF. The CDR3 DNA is TGTGCCAGCAGCTTAGTCGAGGGGCAGTTCTTC.

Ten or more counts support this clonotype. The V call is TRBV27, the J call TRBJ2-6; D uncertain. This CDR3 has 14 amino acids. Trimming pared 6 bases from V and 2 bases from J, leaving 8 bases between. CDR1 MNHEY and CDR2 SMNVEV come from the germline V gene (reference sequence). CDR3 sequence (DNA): TGTGCCAGCAGCCCTACAGCTGGGGCCAACGTCCTGACTTTC. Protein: CASSPTAGANVLTF.

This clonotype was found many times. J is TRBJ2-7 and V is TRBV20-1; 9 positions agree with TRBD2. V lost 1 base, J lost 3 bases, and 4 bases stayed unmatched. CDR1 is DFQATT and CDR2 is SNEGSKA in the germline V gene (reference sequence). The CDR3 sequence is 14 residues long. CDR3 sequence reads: CSARVAGGVYEQYF. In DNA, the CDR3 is TGCAGTGCTAGAGTTGCGGGAGGGGTCTACGAGCAGTACTTC.

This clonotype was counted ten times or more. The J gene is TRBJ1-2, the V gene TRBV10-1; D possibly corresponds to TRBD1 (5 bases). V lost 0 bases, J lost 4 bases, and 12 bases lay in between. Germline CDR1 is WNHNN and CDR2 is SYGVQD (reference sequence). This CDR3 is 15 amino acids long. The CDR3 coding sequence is TGCGCCAGCAGTGAGTCAAAGACAGCTCTCTATGGCTACACCTTC. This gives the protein CASSESKTALYGYTF.

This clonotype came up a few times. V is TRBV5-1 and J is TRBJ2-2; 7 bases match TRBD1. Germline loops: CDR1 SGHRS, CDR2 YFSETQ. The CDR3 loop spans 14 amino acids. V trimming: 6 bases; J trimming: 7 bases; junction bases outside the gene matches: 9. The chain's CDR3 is CASKVRGFIGELFF. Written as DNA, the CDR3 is TGCGCCAGCAAGGTCAGGGGGTTCATCGGGGAGCTGTTTTTT.

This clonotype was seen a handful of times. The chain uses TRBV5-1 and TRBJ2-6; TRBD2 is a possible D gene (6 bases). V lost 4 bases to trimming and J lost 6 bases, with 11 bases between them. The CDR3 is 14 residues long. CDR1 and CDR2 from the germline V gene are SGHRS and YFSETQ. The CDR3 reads CASSLSGSANVLTF. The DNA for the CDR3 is TGCGCCAGCAGCCTAAGCGGGTCGGCCAACGTCCTGACTTTC.

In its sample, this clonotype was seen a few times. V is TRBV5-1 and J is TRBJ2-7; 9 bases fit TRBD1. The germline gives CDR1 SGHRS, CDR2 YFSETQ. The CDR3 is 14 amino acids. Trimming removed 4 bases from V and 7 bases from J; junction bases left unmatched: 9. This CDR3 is CASSQGTGSKEQYF. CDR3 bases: TGCGCCAGCAGCCAGGGGACAGGGTCGAAGGAGCAGTACTTC.

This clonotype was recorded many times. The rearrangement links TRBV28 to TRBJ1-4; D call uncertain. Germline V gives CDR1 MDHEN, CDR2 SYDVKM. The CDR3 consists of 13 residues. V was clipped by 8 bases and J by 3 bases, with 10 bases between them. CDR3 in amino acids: CASEDRPNEKLFF. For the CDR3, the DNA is TGTGCCAGCGAGGACCGTCCTAATGAAAAACTGTTTTTT.

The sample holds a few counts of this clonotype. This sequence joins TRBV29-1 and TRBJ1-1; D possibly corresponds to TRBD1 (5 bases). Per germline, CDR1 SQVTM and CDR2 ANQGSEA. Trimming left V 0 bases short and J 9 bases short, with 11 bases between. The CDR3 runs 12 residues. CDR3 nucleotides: TGCAGCGTTGAAGAGGGGGTGTCAAAAGCTTTCTTT. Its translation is CSVEEGVSKAFF. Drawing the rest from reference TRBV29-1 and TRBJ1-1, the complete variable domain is SAVISQKPSRDICQRGTSLTIQCQVDSQVTMMFWYRQQPGQSLTLIATANQGSEATYESGFVIDKFPISRPNLTFSTLTVSNMSPEDSSIYLCSVEEGVSKAFFGQGTRLTVV.